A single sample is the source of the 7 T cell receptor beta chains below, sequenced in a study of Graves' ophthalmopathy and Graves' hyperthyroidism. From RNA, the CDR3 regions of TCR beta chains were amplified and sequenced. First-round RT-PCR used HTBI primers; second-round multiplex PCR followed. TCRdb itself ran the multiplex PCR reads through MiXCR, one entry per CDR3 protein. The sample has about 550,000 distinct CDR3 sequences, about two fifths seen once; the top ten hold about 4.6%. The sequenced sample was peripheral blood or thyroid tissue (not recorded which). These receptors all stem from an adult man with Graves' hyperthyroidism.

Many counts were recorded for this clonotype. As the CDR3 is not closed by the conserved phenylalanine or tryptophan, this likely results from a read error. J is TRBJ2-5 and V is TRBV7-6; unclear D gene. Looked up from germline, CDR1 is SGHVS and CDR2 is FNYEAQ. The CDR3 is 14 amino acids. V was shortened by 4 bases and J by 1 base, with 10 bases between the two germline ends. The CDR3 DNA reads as TGTGCCAGCAGCTACGAACCGTTCCAAGAGACCCAGTACCTC. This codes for CASSYEPFQETQYL.

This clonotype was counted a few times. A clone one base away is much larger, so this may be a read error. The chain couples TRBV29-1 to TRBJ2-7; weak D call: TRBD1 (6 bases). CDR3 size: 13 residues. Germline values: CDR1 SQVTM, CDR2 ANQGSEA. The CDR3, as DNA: TGCAGCGCCTATACAGGGTCAATCTACGAGCAGTGCTTC. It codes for CSAYTGSIYEQCF.

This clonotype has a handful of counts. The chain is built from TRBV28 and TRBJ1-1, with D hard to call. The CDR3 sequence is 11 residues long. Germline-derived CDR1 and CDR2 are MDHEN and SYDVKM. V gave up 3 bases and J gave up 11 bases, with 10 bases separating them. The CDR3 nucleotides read TGTGCCAGCAGTTTGGAAGGTTACGCTTTCTTT. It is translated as CASSLEGYAFF.

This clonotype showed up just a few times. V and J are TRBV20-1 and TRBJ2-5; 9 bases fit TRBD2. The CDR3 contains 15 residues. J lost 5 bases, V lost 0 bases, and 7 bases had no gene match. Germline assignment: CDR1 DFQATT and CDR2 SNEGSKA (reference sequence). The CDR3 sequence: CSARDLAGVLETQYF. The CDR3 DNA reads TGCAGTGCTAGAGATTTAGCGGGGGTTCTGGAGACCCAGTACTTC.

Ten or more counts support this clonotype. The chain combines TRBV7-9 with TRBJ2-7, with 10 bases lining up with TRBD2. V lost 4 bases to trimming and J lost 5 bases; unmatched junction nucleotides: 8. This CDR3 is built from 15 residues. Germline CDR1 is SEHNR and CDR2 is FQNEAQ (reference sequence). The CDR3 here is CASSSIAGGSNEQYF. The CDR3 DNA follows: TGTGCCAGCAGCTCCATAGCGGGAGGAAGCAACGAGCAGTACTTC.

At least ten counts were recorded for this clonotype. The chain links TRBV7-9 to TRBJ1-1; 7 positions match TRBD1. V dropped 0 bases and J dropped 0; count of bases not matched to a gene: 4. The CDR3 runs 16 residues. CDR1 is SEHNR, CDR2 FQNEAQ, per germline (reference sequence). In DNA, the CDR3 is TGTGCCAGCAGCTTAGCGGGACAGAACATGAACACTGAAGCTTTCTTT. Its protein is CASSLAGQNMNTEAFF.

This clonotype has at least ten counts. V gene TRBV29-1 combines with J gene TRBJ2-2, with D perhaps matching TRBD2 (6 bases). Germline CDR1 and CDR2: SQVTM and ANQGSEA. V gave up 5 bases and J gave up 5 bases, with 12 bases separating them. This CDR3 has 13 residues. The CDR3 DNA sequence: TGCAGCGTTTCTCAGGGAGGTACCGGGGAGCTGTTTTTT. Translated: CSVSQGGTGELFF.